This T cell receptor beta chain was sequenced in a study of T-cell memory formation after mild COVID-19. For the study at large: TCR clusters were mostly donor specific. General study findings and limits: Contracting clones, day 15 to 85, had balanced CD4/CD8, and later expanders favored CD4+. Detection of some responders pre-infection suggested pre-existing cross-reactive memory T cells participated.

5'RACE primed from the constant segment yielded TCR alpha and TCR beta cDNA libraries bearing sample barcodes and UMIs. TCRdb reprocessed the 5' RACE reads with MiXCR, giving one entry per CDR3 protein. The sample shows 120,000 to 150,000 distinct CDR3 sequences, 5.5% to 7% of them seen only once. This clonotype has a handful of counts. No antigen is known for it. Sequencing input: PBMCs or a T cell subset sorted from them (not recorded which). The source is an adult woman who had mild COVID-19 (a few samples of this study predate the infection). Cell type and time point are not known.

The CDR3 loop reads CASSYEGRTDEKLFF. DNA of the CDR3: TGTGCCAGCAGTTACGAGGGTCGGACAGACGAAAAACTGTTTTTT. The rearrangement uses TRBV6-5 and TRBJ1-4; D is perhaps TRBD1 (6 bases). CDR1 MNHEY and CDR2 SVGAGI come from the germline V gene. V was shortened by 2 bases and J by 8 bases, with 15 bases between the two germline ends. The CDR3 has 15 residues.